The T cell receptor (beta chain) under discussion was sequenced for a study of OX40 agonist ivuxolimab in advanced cancers. For the study at large: Aged roughly 23 to 79 with a mean of around 60 years, they were around 83% male. Three individuals attained partial responses, comprising one hepatocellular carcinoma case and two cutaneous melanoma cases. The study's findings and limits: CD4+ and CD8+ blood T cells expanded clonally by week 6 at 0.1 to 3.0 mg/kg.

Profiled with immunoSEQ multiplex PCR; TCRdb holds only in-frame clones, not every one. Counted here are 75,000 to 95,000 clones, roughly nine tenths occurring once; the ten biggest clones make up 9% to 10%. Deletions cut 3 bases from V and 2 bases from J, with 17 bases between. CDR1 SGHAT and CDR2 FQNNGV come from the germline V gene. The CDR3 consists of 16 residues. For this clone: Its antigen is unknown.

Source: CD4+ or CD8+ T cells sorted from blood, taken in a trial of the OX40 agonist ivuxolimab. This receptor was taken from an adult with an advanced solid tumor such as melanoma, head and neck, liver or kidney cancer. This chain joins TRBV11-2 and TRBJ2-7; D perhaps matches TRBD2 (6 bases). For the CDR3, the DNA is TGTGCCAGCAGCTTTCCCATGGGAGGTGTTGCCTACGAGCAGTACTTC. Amino acids: CASSFPMGGVAYEQYF.